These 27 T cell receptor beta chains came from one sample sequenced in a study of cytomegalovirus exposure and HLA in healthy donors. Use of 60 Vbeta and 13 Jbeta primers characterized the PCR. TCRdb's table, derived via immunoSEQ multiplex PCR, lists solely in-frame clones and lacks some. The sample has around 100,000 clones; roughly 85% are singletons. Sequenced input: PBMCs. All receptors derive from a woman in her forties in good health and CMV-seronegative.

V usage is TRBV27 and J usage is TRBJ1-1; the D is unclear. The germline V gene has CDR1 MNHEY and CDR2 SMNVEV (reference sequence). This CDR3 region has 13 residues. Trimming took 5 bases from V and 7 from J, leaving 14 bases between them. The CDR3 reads CASSKTGRNEAFF. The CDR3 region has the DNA TGTGCCAGCAGTAAGACGGGAAGGAATGAAGCTTTCTTT.

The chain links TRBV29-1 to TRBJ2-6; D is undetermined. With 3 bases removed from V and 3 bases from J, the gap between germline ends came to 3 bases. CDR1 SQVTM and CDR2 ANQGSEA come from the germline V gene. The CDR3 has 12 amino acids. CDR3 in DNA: TGCAGCGTTGACGGTGGGGCCAACGTCCTGACTTTC. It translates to CSVDGGANVLTF.

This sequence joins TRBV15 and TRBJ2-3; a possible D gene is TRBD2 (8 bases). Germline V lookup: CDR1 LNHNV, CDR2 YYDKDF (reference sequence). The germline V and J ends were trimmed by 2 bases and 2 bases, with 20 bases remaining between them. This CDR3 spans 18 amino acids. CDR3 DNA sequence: TGTGCCACCAGCAGAAGGGGGCGCGGGAGGACTACCACAGATACGCAGTATTTT. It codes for CATSRRGRGRTTTDTQYF.

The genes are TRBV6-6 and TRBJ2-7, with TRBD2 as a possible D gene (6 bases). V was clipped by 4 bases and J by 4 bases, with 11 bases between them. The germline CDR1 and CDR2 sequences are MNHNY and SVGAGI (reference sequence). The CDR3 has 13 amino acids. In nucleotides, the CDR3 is TGTGCCAGCAGTTCGGGACTCTTATACGAGCAGTACTTC. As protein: CASSSGLLYEQYF.

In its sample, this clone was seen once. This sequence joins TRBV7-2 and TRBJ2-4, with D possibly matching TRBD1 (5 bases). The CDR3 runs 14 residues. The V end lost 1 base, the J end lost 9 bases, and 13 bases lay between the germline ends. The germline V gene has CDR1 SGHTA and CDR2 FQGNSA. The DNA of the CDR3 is TGTGCCAGCAGCTTAGGTCAGGGTAATGTCATTCAGTACTTC. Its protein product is CASSLGQGNVIQYF.

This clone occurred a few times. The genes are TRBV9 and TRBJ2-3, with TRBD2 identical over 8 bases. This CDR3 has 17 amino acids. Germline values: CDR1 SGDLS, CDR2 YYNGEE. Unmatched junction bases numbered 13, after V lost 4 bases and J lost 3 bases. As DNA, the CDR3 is TGTGCCAGCAGCCTGGGAGTCGGGAGGGCCGGGACAGATACGCAGTATTTT. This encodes CASSLGVGRAGTDTQYF.

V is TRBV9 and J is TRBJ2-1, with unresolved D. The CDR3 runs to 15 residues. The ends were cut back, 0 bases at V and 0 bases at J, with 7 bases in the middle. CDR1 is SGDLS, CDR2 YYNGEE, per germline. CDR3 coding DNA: TGTGCCAGCAGCGTAGCTCCAGACTCCTACAATGAGCAGTTCTTC. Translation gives CASSVAPDSYNEQFF.

This CDR3 is CASSLGLQVNEKLFF. CDR3 coding DNA: TGTGCCAGCAGCTTAGGTTTACAGGTCAATGAAAAACTGTTTTTT. This chain uses TRBV11-2 with TRBJ1-4; D may be TRBD1 (5 bases). The V gene lost 1 base and the J gene lost 5 bases, with 11 bases spanning the gap. This CDR3 region has 15 residues. In germline, CDR1 is SGHAT, CDR2 FQNNGV.

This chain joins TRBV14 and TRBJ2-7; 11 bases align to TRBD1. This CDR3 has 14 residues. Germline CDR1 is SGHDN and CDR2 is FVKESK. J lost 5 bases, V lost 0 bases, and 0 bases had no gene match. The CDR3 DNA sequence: TGTGCCAGCAGCCAAGAGGGACAGGGGGACGAGCAGTACTTC. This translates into CASSQEGQGDEQYF.

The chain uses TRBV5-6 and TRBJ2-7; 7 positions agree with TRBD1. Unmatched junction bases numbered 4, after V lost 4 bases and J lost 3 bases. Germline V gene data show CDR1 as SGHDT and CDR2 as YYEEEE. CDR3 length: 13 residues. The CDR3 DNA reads TGTGCCAGCAGCCCCCGGGACAGCTACGAGCAGTACTTC. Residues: CASSPRDSYEQYF.

CDR3 sequence: CASSLAAGGSGELFF. CDR3 in DNA: TGCGCCAGCAGCTTAGCGGCAGGTGGTAGCGGGGAGCTGTTTTTT. This chain connects TRBV5-1 to TRBJ2-2; TRBD2 is a possible D gene (5 bases). The V end lost 2 bases, the J end lost 7 bases, and 15 bases lay between the germline ends. Germline assignment: CDR1 SGHRS and CDR2 YFSETQ. CDR3 length: 15 amino acids.

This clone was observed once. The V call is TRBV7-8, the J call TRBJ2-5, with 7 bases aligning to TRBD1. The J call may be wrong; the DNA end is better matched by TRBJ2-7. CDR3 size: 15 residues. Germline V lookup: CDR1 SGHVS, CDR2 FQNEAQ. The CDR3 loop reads CASSLVGTVRNEQYF. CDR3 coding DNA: TGTGCCAGCAGCTTAGTTGGGACAGTCCGGAACGAGCAGTACTTC.

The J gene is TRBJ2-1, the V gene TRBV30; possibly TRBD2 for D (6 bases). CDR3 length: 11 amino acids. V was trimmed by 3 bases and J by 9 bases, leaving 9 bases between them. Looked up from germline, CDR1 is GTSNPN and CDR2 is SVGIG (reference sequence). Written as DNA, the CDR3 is TGTGCCTGGAGGGGTAGCGGTGAGCAGTTCTTC. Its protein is CAWRGSGEQFF. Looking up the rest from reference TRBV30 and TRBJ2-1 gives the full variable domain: SQTIHQWPATLVQPVGSPLSLECTVEGTSNPNLYWYRQAAGRGLQLLFYSVGIGQISSEVPQNLSASRPQDRQFILSSKKLLLSDSGFYLCAWRGSGEQFFGPGTRLTVL.

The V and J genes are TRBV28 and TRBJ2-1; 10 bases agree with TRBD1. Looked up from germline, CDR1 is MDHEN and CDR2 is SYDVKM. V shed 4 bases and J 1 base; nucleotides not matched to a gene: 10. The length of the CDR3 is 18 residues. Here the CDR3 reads CASSSFPGQGSSYNEQFF. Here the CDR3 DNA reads TGTGCCAGCAGTTCTTTTCCGGGACAGGGGTCGTCCTACAATGAGCAGTTCTTC.

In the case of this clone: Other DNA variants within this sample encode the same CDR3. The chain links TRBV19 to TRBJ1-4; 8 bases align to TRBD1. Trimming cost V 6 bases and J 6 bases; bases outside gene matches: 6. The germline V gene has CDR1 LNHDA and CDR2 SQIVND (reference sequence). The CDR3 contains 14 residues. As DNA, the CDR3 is TGTGCCAGTAGGTCGACAGGGGAGGATGAAAAACTGTTTTTT. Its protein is CASRSTGEDEKLFF. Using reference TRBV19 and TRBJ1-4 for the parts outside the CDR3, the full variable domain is DGGITQSPKYLFRKEGQNVTLSCEQNLNHDAMYWYRQDPGQGLRLIYYSQIVNDFQKGDIAEGYSVSREKKESFPLTVTSAQKNPTAFYLCASRSTGEDEKLFFGSGTQLSVL.

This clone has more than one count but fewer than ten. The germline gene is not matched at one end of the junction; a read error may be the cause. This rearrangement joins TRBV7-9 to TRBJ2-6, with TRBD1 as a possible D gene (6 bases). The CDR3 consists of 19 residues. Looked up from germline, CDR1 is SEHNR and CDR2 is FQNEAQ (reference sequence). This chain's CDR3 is CSSSFRDTLSPAGANVLTF. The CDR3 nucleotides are TGTTCCAGCAGCTTCCGGGACACTCTCTCCCCCGCTGGGGCCAACGTCCTGACTTTC.

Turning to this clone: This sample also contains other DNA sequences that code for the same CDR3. DNA of the CDR3: TGTGCCAGTAGTCTGGGGCGCGATCAGCCCCAGCATTTT. This encodes CASSLGRDQPQHF. The genes are TRBV19 and TRBJ1-5, with D maybe TRBD1 (5 bases). The germline V gene has CDR1 LNHDA and CDR2 SQIVND (reference sequence). This CDR3 comprises 13 residues. V was cut by 5 bases and J by 5 bases, with 10 bases left in between.

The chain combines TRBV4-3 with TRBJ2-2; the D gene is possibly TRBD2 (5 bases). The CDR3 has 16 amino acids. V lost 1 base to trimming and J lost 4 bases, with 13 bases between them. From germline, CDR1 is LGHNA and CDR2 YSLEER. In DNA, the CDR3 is TGCGCCAGCAGCCAAGCGGGGAAGTCGGGCACCGGGGAGCTGTTTTTT. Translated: CASSQAGKSGTGELFF.

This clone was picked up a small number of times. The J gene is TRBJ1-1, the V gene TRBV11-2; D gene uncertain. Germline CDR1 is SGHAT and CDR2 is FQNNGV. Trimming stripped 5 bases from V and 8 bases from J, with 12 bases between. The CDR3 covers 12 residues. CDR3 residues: CASSLGGREAFF. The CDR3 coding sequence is TGTGCCAGCAGCCTAGGAGGTAGGGAAGCTTTCTTT.

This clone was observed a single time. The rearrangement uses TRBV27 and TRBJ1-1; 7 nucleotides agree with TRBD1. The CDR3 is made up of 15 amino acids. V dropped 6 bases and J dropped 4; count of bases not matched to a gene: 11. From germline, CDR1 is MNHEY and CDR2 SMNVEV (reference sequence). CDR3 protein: CASRRQGGGGTEAFF. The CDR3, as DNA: TGTGCCAGCAGAAGACAGGGCGGTGGGGGCACTGAAGCTTTCTTT.

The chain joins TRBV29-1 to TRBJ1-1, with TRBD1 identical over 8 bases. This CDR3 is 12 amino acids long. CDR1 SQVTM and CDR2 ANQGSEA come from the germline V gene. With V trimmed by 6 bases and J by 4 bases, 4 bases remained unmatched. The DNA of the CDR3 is TGCAGCGTCGGACAGGGTGGCACTGAAGCTTTCTTT. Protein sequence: CSVGQGGTEAFF.

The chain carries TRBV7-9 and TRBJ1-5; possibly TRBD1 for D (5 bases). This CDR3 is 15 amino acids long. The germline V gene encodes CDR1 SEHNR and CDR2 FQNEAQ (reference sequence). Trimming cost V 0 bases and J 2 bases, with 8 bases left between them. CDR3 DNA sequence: TGTGCCAGCAGCTTAGCGGGGGGGGGCAATCAGCCCCAGCATTTT. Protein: CASSLAGGGNQPQHF.

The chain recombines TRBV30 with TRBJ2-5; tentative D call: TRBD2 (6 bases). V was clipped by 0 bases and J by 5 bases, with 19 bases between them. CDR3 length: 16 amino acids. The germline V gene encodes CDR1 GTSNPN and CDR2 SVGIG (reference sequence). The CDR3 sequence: CAWSVLSTGGSETQYF. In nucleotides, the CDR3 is TGTGCCTGGAGTGTACTCTCGACTGGGGGGTCGGAGACCCAGTACTTC.

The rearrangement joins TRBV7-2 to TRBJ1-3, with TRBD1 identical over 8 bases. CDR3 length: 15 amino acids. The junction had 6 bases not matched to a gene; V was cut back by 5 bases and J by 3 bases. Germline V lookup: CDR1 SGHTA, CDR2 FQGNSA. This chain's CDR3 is CASSHDRGGGNTIYF. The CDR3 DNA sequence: TGTGCCAGCAGCCACGACAGGGGAGGTGGAAACACCATATATTTT. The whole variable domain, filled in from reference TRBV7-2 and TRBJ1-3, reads GAGVSQSPSNKVTEKGKDVELRCDPISGHTALYWYRQSLGQGLEFLIYFQGNSAPDKSGLPSDRFSAERTGGSVSTLTIQRTQQEDSAVYLCASSHDRGGGNTIYFGEGSWLTVV.

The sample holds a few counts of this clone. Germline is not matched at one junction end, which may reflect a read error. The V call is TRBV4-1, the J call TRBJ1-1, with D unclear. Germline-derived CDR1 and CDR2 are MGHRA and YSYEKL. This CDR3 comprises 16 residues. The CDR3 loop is CASTKSLRSWNTEAFF. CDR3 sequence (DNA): TGTGCCAGCACCAAGAGTCTGAGGAGTTGGAACACTGAAGCTTTCTTT.

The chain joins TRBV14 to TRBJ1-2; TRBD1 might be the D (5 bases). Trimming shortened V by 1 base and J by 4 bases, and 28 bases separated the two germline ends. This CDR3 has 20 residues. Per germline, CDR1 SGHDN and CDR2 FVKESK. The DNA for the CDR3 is TGTGCCAGCAGCCAAGTGTTGGGATTGGACACCTATAATGCCTCCTATGGCTACACCTTC. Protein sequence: CASSQVLGLDTYNASYGYTF.

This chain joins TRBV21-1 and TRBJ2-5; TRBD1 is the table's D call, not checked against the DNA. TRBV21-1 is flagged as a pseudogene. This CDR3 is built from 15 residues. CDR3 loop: CASSKGGHSQETQYF. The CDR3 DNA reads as TGTGCCAGCAGCAAAGGAGGACACTCACAAGAGACCCAGTACTTC.